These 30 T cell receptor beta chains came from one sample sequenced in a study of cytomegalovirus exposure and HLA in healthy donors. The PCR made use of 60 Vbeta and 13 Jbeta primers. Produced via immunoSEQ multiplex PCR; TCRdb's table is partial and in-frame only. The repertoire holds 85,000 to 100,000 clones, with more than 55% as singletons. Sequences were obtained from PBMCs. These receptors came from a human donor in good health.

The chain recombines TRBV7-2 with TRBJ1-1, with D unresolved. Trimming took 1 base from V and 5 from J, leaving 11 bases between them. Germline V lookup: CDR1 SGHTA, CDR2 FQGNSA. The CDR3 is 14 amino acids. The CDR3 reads CASSLVVATTEAFF. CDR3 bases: TGTGCCAGCAGCTTAGTTGTAGCGACAACTGAAGCTTTCTTT.

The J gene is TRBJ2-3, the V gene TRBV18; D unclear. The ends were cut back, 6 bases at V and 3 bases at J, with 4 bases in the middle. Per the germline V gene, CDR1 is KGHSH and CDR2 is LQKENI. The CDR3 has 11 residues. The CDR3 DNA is TGTGCCAGCTCCCTTACAGATACGCAGTATTTT. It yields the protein CASSLTDTQYF.

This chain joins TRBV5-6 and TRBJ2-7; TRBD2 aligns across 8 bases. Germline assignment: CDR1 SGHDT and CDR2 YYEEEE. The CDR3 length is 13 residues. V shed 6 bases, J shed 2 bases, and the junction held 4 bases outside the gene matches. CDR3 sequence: CASIGLAAYEQYF. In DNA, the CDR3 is TGTGCCAGCATCGGACTAGCTGCCTACGAGCAGTACTTC.

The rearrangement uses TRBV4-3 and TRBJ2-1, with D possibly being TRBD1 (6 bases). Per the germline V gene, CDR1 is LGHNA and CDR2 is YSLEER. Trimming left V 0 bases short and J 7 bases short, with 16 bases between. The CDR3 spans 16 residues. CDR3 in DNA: TGCGCCAGCAGCCAAGATAGAGGTACAGGGCCTAATGAGCAGTTCTTC. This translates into CASSQDRGTGPNEQFF.

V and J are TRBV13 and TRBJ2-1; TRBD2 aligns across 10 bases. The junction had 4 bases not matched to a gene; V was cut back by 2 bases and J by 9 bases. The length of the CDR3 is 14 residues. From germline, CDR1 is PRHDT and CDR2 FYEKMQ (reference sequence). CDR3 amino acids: CASSLTSGEVEQFF. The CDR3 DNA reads TGTGCCAGCAGCTTAACTAGCGGGGAGGTTGAGCAGTTCTTC.

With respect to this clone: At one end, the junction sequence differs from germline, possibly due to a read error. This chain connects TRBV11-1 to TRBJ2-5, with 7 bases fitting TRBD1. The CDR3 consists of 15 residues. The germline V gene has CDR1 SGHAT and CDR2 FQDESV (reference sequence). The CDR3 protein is CASSLGGEVEETQYF. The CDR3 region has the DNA TGTGCCAGCAGTTTAGGGGGCGAGGTTGAGGAGACCCAGTACTTC.

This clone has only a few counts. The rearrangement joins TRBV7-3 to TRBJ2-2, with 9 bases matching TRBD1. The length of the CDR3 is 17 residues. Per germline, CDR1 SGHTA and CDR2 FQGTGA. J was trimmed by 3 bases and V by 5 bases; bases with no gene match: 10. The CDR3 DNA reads TGTGCCAGCAGCCTTGGACCTAGGACAGGGGACACCGGGGAGCTGTTTTTT. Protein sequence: CASSLGPRTGDTGELFF.

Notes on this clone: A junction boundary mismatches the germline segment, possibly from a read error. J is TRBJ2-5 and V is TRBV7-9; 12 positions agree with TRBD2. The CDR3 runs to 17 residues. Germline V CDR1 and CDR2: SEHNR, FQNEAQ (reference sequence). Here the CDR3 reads CASSPGTSGRYQEAQYF. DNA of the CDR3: TGTGCCAGCAGCCCCGGGACTAGCGGGCGGTACCAAGAGGCCCAGTACTTC.

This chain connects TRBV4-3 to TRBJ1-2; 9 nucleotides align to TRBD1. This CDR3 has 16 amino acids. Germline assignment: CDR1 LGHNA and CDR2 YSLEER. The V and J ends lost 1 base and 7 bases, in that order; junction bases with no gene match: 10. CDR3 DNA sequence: TGCGCCAGCAGCCAAGGTTACAGGGGGCGCGGATCTGGCTACACCTTC. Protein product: CASSQGYRGRGSGYTF.

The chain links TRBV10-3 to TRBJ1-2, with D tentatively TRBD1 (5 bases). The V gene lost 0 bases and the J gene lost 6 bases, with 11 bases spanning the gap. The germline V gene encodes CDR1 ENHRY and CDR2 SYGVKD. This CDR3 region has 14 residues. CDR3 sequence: CAISESGSRDGYTF. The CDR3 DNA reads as TGTGCCATCAGTGAGTCGGGCTCCAGGGATGGCTACACCTTC.

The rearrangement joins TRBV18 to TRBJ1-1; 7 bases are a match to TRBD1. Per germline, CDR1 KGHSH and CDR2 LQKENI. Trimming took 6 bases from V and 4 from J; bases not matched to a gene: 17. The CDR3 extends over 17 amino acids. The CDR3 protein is CASSPPPGQVFSTEAFF. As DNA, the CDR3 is TGTGCCAGCTCGCCCCCCCCCGGACAGGTCTTTAGCACTGAAGCTTTCTTT.

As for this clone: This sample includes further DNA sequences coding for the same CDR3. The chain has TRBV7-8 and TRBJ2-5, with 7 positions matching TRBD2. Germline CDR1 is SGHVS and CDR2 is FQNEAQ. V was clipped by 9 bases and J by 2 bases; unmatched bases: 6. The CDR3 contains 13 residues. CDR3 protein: CASRAGFQETQYF. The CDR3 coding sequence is TGTGCCAGTAGAGCGGGGTTTCAAGAGACCCAGTACTTC. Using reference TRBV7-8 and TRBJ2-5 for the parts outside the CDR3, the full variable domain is GAGVSQSPRYKVAKRGQDVALRCDPISGHVSLFWYQQALGQGPEFLTYFQNEAQLDKSGLPSDRFFAERPEGSVSTLKIQRTQQEDSAVYLCASRAGFQETQYFGPGTRLLVL.

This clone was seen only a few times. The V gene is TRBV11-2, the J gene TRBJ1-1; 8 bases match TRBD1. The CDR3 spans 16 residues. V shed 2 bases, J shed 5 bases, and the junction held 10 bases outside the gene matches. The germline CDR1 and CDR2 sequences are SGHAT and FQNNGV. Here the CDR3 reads CASSLRAGGSRTEAFF. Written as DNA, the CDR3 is TGTGCCAGCAGCTTAAGGGCAGGGGGCTCGAGGACTGAAGCTTTCTTT. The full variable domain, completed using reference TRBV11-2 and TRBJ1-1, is EAGVAQSPRYKIIEKRQSVAFWCNPISGHATLYWYQQILGQGPKLLIQFQNNGVVDDSQLPKDRFSAERLKGVDSTLKIQPAKLEDSAVYLCASSLRAGGSRTEAFFGQGTRLTVV.

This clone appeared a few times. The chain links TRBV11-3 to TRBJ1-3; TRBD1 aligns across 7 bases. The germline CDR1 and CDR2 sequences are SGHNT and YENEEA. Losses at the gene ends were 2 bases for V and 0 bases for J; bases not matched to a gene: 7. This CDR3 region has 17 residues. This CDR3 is CASSLRQGKSSGNTIYF. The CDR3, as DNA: TGTGCCAGCAGCTTAAGACAGGGTAAAAGCTCTGGAAACACCATATATTTT.

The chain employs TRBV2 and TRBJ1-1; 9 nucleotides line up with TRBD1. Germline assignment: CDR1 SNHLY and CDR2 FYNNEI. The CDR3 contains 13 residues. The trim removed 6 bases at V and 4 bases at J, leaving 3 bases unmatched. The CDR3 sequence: CASSLTGGTEAFF. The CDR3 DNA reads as TGTGCCAGCAGCCTGACAGGGGGCACTGAAGCTTTCTTT.

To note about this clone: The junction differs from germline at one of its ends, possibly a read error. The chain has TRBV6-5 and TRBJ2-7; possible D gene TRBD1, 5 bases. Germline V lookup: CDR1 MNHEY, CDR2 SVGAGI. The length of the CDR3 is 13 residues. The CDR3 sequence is CASTKGRPYGQYF. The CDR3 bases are TGTGCCAGCACGAAGGGGCGGCCCTACGGGCAGTACTTC.

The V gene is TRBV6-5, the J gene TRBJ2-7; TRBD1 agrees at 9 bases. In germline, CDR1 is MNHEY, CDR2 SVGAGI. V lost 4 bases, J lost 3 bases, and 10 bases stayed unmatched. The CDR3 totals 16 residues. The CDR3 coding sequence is TGTGCCAGCAGTTCCTTTGGGCGGGACAGGGACTACGAGCAGTACTTC. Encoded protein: CASSSFGRDRDYEQYF.

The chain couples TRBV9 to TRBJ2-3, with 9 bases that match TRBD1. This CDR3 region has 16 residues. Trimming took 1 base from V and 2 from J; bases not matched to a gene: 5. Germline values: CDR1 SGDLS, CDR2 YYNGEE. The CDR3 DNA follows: TGTGCCAGCAGCGTAACCGGGACAGGGATCACAGATACGCAGTATTTT. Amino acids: CASSVTGTGITDTQYF.

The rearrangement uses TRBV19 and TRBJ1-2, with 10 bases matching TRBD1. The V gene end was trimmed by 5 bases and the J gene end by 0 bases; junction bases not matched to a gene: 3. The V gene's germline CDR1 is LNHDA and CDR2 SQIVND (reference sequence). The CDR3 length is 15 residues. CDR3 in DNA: TGTGCCAGTAGTCCGGGACAGGGGCCTAACTATGGCTACACCTTC. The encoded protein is CASSPGQGPNYGYTF.

CDR3 coding DNA: TGTGCCAGCAGGTCCTTTGGACAGGGGGACACTGAAGCTTTCTTT. This codes for CASRSFGQGDTEAFF. The J gene is TRBJ1-1, the V gene TRBV2; TRBD1 matches 10 bases. This CDR3 contains 15 residues. Germline CDR1 SNHLY, CDR2 FYNNEI. V trimming: 6 bases; J trimming: 3 bases; junction bases outside the gene matches: 7.

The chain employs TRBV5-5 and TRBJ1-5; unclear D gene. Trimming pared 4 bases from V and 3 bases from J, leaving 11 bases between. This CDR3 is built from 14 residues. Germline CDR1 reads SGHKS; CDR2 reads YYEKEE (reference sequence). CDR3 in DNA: TGTGCCAGCAGCCCGAGGAGAGACAATCAGCCCCAGCATTTT. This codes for CASSPRRDNQPQHF.

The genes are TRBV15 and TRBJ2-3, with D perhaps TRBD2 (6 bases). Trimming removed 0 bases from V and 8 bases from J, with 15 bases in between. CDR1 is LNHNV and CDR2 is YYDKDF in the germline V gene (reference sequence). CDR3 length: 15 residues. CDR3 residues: CATSREGNRRGTQYF. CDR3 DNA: TGTGCCACCAGCAGAGAGGGAAACAGGCGGGGTACGCAGTATTTT.

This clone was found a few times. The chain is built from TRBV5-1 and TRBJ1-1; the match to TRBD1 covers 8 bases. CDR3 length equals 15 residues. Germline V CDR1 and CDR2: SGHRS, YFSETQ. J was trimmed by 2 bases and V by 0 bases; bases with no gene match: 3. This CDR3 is CASSLEDRENTEAFF. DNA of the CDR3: TGCGCCAGCAGCTTGGAGGACAGGGAAAACACTGAAGCTTTCTTT.

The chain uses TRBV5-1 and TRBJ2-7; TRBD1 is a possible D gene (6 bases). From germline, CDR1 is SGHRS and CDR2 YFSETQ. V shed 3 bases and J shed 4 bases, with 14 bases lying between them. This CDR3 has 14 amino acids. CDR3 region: CASSSDRMSYEQYF. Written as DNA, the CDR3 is TGCGCCAGCAGCTCTGACAGGATGTCTTACGAGCAGTACTTC.

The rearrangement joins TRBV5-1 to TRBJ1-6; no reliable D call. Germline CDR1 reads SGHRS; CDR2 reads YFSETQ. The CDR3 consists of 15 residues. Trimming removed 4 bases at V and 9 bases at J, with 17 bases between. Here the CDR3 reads CASSPLSLRGSPLHF. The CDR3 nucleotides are TGCGCCAGCAGCCCATTGTCCCTTCGGGGTTCACCCCTCCACTTT.

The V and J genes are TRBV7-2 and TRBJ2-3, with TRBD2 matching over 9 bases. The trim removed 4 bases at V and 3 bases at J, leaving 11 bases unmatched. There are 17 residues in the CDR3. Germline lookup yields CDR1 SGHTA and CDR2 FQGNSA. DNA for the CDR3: TGTGCCAGCAGCTCGACCCGGTTAGCGGGGGCGACAGATACGCAGTATTTT. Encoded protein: CASSSTRLAGATDTQYF.

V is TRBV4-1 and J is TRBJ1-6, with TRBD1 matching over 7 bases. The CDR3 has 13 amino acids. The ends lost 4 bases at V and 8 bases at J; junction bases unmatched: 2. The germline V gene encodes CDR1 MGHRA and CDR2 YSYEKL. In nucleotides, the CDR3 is TGCGCCAGCAGCCCGCAGGGGGATTCACCCCTCCACTTT. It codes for CASSPQGDSPLHF.

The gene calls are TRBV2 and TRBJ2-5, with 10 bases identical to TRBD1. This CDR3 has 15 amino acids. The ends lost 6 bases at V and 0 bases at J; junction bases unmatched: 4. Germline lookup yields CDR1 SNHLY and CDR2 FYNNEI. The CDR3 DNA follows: TGTGCCAGCAGAGGGACAGGGGCCTACCAAGAGACCCAGTACTTC. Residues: CASRGTGAYQETQYF.

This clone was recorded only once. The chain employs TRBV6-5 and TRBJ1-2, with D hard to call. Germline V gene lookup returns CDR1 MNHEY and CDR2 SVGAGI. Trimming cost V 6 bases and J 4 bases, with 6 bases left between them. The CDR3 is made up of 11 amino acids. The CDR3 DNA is TGTGCCAGCAGCGACACCTATGGCTACACCTTC. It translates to CASSDTYGYTF.

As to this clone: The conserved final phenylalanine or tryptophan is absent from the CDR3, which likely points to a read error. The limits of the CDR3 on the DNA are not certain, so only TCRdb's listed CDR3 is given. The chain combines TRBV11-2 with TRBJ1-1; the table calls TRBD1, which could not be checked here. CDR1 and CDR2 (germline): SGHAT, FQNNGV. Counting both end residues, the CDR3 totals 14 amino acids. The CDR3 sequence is CASSLEPGTGVGFL.